This passage covers 18 T cell receptor beta chains from one sample sequenced in a study of blood T cell repertoires in COVID-19. TCRdb's copy holds only in-frame clones and misses some; the assay was immunoSEQ multiplex PCR. This table holds 200,000 or so clones, 80% to 90% found once. The sequencing input was peripheral blood. These TCRs come from a man in his fifties or sixties with acute or convalescent COVID-19.

The chain employs TRBV28 and TRBJ2-7; 9 bases match TRBD1. Germline CDR1 MDHEN, CDR2 SYDVKM. This CDR3 spans 16 amino acids. Losses at the gene ends were 6 bases for V and 6 bases for J; bases not matched to a gene: 15. The CDR3 DNA reads TGTGCCAGCAGCGCACCTACCGGGACAGGGAGAAGCGAGCAGTACTTC. This sequence encodes CASSAPTGTGRSEQYF.

The chain is built from TRBV6-5 and TRBJ1-1, with 12 nucleotides matching TRBD1. Trimming at V came to 6 bases and at J to 5 bases, leaving 7 bases not matched to a gene. The germline CDR1 and CDR2 sequences are MNHEY and SVGAGI. The CDR3 has 15 residues. The CDR3 reads CASSSGTGGRTEAFF. Here the CDR3 DNA reads TGTGCCAGCAGCTCCGGGACAGGGGGCAGAACTGAAGCTTTCTTT.

V gene TRBV3-1 (or the pseudogene TRBV3-2) combines with J gene TRBJ1-6; D may be TRBD1 (6 bases). V was trimmed by 8 bases and J by 7 bases, leaving 9 bases between them. The length of the CDR3 is 12 residues. Germline lookup yields CDR1 LGHDT and CDR2 YNNKEL (reference sequence). As DNA, the CDR3 is TGTGCCAGCGGAACAGGGAATTCACCCCTCCACTTT. As protein: CASGTGNSPLHF.

Regarding this clone: The junction and the germline gene differ at one end; a read error may be behind it. This specimen includes other DNA sequences encoding the same CDR3. The rearrangement links TRBV6-5 to TRBJ1-2; D gene ambiguous. Germline V gene lookup returns CDR1 MNHEY and CDR2 SVGAGI. The CDR3 has 13 residues. The CDR3 DNA sequence: TGTGCCAGCAGTTACATAGCTAACTATGGCTACACCTTT. Translated: CASSYIANYGYTF.

This clone showed up just once. The chain carries TRBV27 and TRBJ1-5; D is unresolved. V lost 4 bases and J 5 bases, leaving 12 bases between the germline ends. The germline V gene has CDR1 MNHEY and CDR2 SMNVEV (reference sequence). The length of the CDR3 is 14 residues. CDR3 DNA sequence: TGTGCCAGCAGTTCCACCAACACCTATCAGCCCCAGCATTTT. It specifies CASSSTNTYQPQHF.

The chain is built from TRBV7-2 and TRBJ1-2, with TRBD1 identical over 8 bases. The CDR3 sequence is 14 residues long. CDR1 and CDR2 (germline): SGHTA, FQGNSA. Trimming at V came to 4 bases and at J to 0 bases, leaving 1 base not matched to a gene. CDR3 DNA: TGTGCCAGCAGCTGGACAGGGTCTAACTATGGCTACACCTTC. Amino acid sequence: CASSWTGSNYGYTF.

The V and J genes are TRBV19 and TRBJ2-1; possibly TRBD2 for D (5 bases). Per germline, CDR1 LNHDA and CDR2 SQIVND (reference sequence). Trimming left V 3 bases short and J 8 bases short, with 11 bases between. The CDR3 has 13 residues. The CDR3 DNA reads TGTGCCAGTAGTATGAGGGTCTTGGATGAGCAGTTCTTC. It codes for CASSMRVLDEQFF.

The rearrangement links TRBV5-1 to TRBJ2-7, with D possibly matching TRBD2 (5 bases). The CDR3 is 14 residues long. V gave up 4 bases and J gave up 5 bases, with 16 bases separating them. The germline gives CDR1 SGHRS, CDR2 YFSETQ. In DNA form, the CDR3 reads TGCGCCAGCAGCGCATCCCAGTCGGGGAACGAGCAGTACTTC. It is translated as CASSASQSGNEQYF.

This clone was picked up a small number of times. The chain has TRBV6-5 and TRBJ1-2; TRBD1 matches 8 bases. The CDR3 length is 13 residues. Trimming took 5 bases from V and 5 from J; bases not matched to a gene: 4. CDR1 is MNHEY and CDR2 is SVGAGI in the germline V gene. The CDR3 loop is CASSKDRDYGYTF. Written as DNA, the CDR3 is TGTGCCAGCAGTAAGGACAGGGATTATGGCTACACCTTC.

The gene calls are TRBV11-2 and TRBJ2-3, with D possibly TRBD2 on 6 matching bases. The CDR3 contains 15 residues. CDR1 is SGHAT, CDR2 FQNNGV, per germline. V gave up 6 bases and J gave up 8 bases, with 21 bases separating them. The DNA of the CDR3 is TGTGCCAGCAGTCGCGGGACTTCCGGGACCGGTACGCAGTATTTT. Translating it yields CASSRGTSGTGTQYF. Filled out from reference TRBV11-2 and TRBJ2-3, the complete variable domain reads EAGVAQSPRYKIIEKRQSVAFWCNPISGHATLYWYQQILGQGPKLLIQFQNNGVVDDSQLPKDRFSAERLKGVDSTLKIQPAKLEDSAVYLCASSRGTSGTGTQYFGPGTRLTVL.

The J gene is TRBJ2-1, the V gene TRBV28; 7 bases fit TRBD2. Germline loops: CDR1 MDHEN, CDR2 SYDVKM. The CDR3 is 16 amino acids. V shed 5 bases and J 0 bases; nucleotides not matched to a gene: 7. The CDR3, as DNA: TGTGCCAGCAGTCCCCGCGGGAGTAGCTCCTACAATGAGCAGTTCTTC. This codes for CASSPRGSSSYNEQFF.

This clone came up once. The CDR3 bases are TGTGCCAGCAGATCACAGGGTAGGGGAAACATTCAGTACTTC. Its translation is CASRSQGRGNIQYF. The chain joins TRBV27 to TRBJ2-4, with D tentatively TRBD1 (6 bases). The germline CDR1 and CDR2 sequences are MNHEY and SMNVEV (reference sequence). The CDR3 loop spans 14 amino acids. Trimming removed 6 bases from V and 6 bases from J, with 15 bases in between.

The chain joins TRBV29-1 to TRBJ2-5, with D perhaps matching TRBD2 (5 bases). Germline V gene sequence: CDR1 SQVTM, CDR2 ANQGSEA. With 0 bases removed from V and 7 bases from J, the gap between germline ends came to 18 bases. The CDR3 extends over 15 amino acids. The DNA of the CDR3 is TGCAGCGTTGAAGAGGACGGCGGGCCCGGTGGGACCCAGTACTTC. It is translated as CSVEEDGGPGGTQYF.

The chain is built from TRBV5-1 and TRBJ1-1; D is possibly TRBD1 (6 bases). Germline V lookup: CDR1 SGHRS, CDR2 YFSETQ. This CDR3 is built from 15 residues. V lost 2 bases, J lost 4 bases, and 15 bases lay in between. The CDR3 sequence: CASSFETGRVTEAFF. The DNA for the CDR3 is TGCGCCAGCAGCTTCGAAACAGGGCGCGTCACTGAAGCTTTCTTT.

The chain joins TRBV4-1 to TRBJ1-6; 7 nucleotides align to TRBD1. This CDR3 has 15 amino acids. Germline assignment: CDR1 MGHRA and CDR2 YSYEKL. The ends lost 0 bases at V and 6 bases at J; junction bases unmatched: 2. CDR3 protein: CASSQEQGSNSPLHF. As DNA, the CDR3 is TGCGCCAGCAGCCAAGAACAGGGGAGTAATTCACCCCTCCACTTT.

This clone turned up a few times. The chain links TRBV9 to TRBJ2-1; D is perhaps TRBD2 (6 bases). Germline CDR1 reads SGDLS; CDR2 reads YYNGEE. V dropped 0 bases and J dropped 6 bases, with 19 bases sitting between them. The CDR3 extends over 17 amino acids. CDR3 in DNA: TGTGCCAGCAGCGTAGTTGGGGACTCGCAAACATTCAATGAGCAGTTCTTC. Protein: CASSVVGDSQTFNEQFF.

The chain joins TRBV7-2 to TRBJ2-2, with 7 positions matching TRBD1. Germline V CDR1 and CDR2: SGHTA, FQGNSA. The length of the CDR3 is 13 residues. V lost 2 bases and J lost 8; bases outside the gene matches: 2. Here the CDR3 reads CASSLPGQGELFF. The CDR3 coding sequence is TGTGCCAGCAGCTTACCGGGACAGGGGGAGCTGTTTTTT.

V and J are TRBV5-4 and TRBJ2-2; TRBD2 matches 8 bases. This CDR3 contains 16 residues. Per the germline V gene, CDR1 is SGHNT and CDR2 is YYREEE (reference sequence). V was clipped by 4 bases and J by 3 bases; unmatched bases: 8. CDR3 sequence reads: CASSRELAEYTGELFF. The CDR3 region has the DNA TGTGCCAGCAGCAGGGAACTAGCGGAGTACACCGGGGAGCTGTTTTTT.